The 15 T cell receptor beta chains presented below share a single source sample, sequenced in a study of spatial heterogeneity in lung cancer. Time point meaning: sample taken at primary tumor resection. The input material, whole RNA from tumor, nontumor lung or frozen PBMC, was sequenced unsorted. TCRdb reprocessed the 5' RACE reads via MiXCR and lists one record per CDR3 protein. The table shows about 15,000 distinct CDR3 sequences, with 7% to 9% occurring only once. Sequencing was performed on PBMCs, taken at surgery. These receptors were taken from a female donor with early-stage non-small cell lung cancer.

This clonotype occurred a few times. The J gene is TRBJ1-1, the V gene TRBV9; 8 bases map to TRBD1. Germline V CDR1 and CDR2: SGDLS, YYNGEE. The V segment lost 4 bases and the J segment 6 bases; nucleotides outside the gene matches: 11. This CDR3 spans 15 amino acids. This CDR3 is CASSSQDRAVPEAFF. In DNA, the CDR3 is TGTGCCAGCAGCTCTCAGGACAGGGCGGTCCCTGAAGCTTTCTTT.

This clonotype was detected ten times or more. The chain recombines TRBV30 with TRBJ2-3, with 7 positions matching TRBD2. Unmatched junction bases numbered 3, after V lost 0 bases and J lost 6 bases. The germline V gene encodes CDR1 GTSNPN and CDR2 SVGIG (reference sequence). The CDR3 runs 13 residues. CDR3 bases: TGTGCCTGGAGTGTCCGGCGGGGGGATACGCAGTATTTT. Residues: CAWSVRRGDTQYF.

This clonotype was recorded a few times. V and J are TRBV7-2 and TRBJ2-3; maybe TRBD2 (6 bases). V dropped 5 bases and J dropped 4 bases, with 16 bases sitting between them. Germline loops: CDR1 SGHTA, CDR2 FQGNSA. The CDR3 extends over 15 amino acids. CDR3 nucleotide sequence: TGTGCCAGCAGCCCATTACTAGCAATCGCAGATACGCAGTATTTT. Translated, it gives CASSPLLAIADTQYF.

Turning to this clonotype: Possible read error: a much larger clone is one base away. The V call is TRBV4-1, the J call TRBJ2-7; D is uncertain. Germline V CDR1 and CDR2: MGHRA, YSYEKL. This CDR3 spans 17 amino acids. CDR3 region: CASSQIITPGAPYELYF. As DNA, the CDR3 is TGCGCCAGCAGCCAGATCATCACCCCGGGCGCCCCCTACGAGCTGTACTTC.

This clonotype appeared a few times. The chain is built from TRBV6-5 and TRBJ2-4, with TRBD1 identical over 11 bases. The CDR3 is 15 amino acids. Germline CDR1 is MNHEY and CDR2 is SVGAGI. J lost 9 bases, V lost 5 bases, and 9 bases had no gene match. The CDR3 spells CASSHRTGGAGIQYF. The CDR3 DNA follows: TGTGCCAGCAGTCACCGGACAGGGGGCGCGGGCATTCAGTACTTC.

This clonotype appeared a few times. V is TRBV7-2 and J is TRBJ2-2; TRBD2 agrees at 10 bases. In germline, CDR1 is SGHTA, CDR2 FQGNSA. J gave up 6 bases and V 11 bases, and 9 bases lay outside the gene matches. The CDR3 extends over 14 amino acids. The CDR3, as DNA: TGTGCCGAGCGGGAGGGCTCATCAGCCGGGGAGCTGTTTTTT. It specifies CAEREGSSAGELFF.

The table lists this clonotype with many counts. CDR3: CASRETGLMDTQYF. CDR3 DNA: TGTGCCAGCAGGGAGACCGGGCTGATGGATACGCAGTATTTT. J is TRBJ2-3 and V is TRBV2; D is unresolved. V lost 6 bases and J 6 bases, leaving 16 bases between the germline ends. The germline gives CDR1 SNHLY, CDR2 FYNNEI. This CDR3 contains 14 residues.

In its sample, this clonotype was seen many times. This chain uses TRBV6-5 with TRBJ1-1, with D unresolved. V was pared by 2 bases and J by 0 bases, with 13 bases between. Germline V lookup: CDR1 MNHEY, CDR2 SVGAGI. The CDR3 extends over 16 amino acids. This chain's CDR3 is CASSYEVLSVNTEAFF. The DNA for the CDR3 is TGTGCCAGCAGTTACGAAGTGTTAAGTGTGAACACTGAAGCTTTCTTT.

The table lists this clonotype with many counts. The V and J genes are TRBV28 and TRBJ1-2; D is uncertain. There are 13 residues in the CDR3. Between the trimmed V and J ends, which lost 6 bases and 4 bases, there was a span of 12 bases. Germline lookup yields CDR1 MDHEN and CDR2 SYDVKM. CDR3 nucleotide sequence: TGTGCCAGCAGCTTTACGCGGGGCTATGGCTACACCTTC. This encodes CASSFTRGYGYTF.

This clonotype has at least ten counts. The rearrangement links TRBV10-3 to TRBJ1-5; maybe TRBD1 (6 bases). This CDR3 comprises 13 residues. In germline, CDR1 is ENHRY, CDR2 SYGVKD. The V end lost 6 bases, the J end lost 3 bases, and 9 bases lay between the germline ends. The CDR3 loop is CAIRGDTNQPQHF. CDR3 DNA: TGTGCCATCAGGGGGGACACCAATCAGCCCCAGCATTTT.

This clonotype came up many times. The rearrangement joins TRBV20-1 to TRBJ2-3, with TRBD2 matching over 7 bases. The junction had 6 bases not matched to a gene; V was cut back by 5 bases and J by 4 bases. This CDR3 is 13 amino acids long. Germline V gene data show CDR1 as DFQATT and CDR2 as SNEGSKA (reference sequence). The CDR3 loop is CSAGGRAADTQYF. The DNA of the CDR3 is TGCAGTGCTGGGGGGAGGGCCGCAGATACGCAGTATTTT.

The chain's CDR3 is CASSPRPAAAPDTQYF. In DNA form, the CDR3 reads TGCGCCAGCAGTCCGCGACCCGCCGCCGCTCCAGATACGCAGTATTTT. V usage is TRBV4-3 and J usage is TRBJ2-3; D ambiguous. Germline loops: CDR1 LGHNA, CDR2 YSLEER. V lost 6 bases, J lost 4 bases, and 20 bases lay in between. The CDR3 sequence is 16 residues long.

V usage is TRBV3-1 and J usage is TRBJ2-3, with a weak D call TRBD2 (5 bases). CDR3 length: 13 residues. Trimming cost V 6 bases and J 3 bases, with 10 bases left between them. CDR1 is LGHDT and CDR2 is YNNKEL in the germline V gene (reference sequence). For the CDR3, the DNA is TGTGCCAGCAGTTACGGAGGAACAGATACGCAGTATTTT. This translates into CASSYGGTDTQYF.

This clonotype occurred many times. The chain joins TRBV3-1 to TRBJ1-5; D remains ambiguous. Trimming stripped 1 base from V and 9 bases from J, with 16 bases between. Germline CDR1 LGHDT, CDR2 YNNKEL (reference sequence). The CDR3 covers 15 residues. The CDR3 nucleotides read TGTGCCAGCAGCCAAGGAGGAGCCTCAACGGGGCCCCAGCATTTT. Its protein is CASSQGGASTGPQHF.

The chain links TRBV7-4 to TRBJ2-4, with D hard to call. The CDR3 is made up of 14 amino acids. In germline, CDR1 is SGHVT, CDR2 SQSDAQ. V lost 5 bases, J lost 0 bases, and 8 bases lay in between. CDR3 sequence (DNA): TGTGCCAGCAGCCCCAGAGTAGCCAAAAACATTCAGTACTTC. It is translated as CASSPRVAKNIQYF.